Reported below is one T cell receptor (beta chain). This clonotype has at least ten counts. What antigen it recognizes has not been identified. One base away there is no much larger clone; base qualities are not given. This sample was included in a study of CD8+CD57+ T cells in acquired aplastic anemia (dated by TCRdb to the late 2010s). Regarding the complete study: Extracted DNA from sorted CD4+ and CD8+ cells averaged about 3.4 ug, ranging from roughly 0.17 to 27.4 ug. CD8+CD57+ expansion was defined as frequency above the mean frequency observed in healthy subjects.

Flow cytometry had shown CD8+CD57+ cell expansion in the patients selected for sequencing. Every patient had severe acquired aplastic anemia, diagnosed using the International Study of Aplastic Anemia and Agranulocytosis and Camitta criteria. No patient had received any therapy when blood was sampled. The study deep-sequenced TCR repertoires of sorted CD4+ and CD8+ blood T cells from severe aplastic anemia patients and healthy subjects. In the USA, patient enrollment took place under clinicaltrials.gov protocols 00001620, 01623167, 00001397, 00071045, 00081523 and 00961064. Ficoll-Paque density gradient centrifugation was used to isolate peripheral blood mononuclear cells. Before DNA extraction, CD4+ and CD8+ T cells were sorted with FACS or magnetic beads. TCR beta VDJ combination and CDR3 sequence profiling used genomic DNA as the template. An Illumina HiSeq 2000 was used for TCR repertoire sequencing. The original methods were these. Repertoire assessment relied on Simpson's diversity index, CDR3 size and DJ length profiles, and TRBV/TRBJ rearrangement plots. The most abundant DNA sequence in the deep sequencing data was taken as the immunodominant clone. CDR3 amino acid sequences were checked for sharing across subjects and were also compared against the VDJdb database and published repertoires. The raw public data were reprocessed by TCRdb itself: fastp quality trimming at Q25, MiXCR clonotype calling, in-frame beta chains only. Each entry merges the rows of one CDR3 protein and shows their most common DNA and genes. TCRdb's processing, not the authors' own work, is the source of the V and J calls. The table for this sample lists about 180,000 distinct CDR3 sequences; about three fifths of them were counted only once. The ten largest make up about 44% of the sample.

The trim is 6 bases for V and 2 bases for J, with a gap of 12 bases between the germline ends. Based on the germline V gene, the CDR1 and CDR2 sequences are SNHLY and FYNNEI. The CDR3 covers 14 residues, taking in both the cysteine and the phenylalanine. The DNA shown is the 42-base CDR3, in frame from base 1. Results and caveats for the whole study, not just this receptor: Between patients and healthy controls, no significant difference in CD8+ Simpson's diversity was found (P=0.060). Roughly 30 CD8+ CDR3 sequences were shared between patients and controls but appeared highly expressed in patients and within their immunodominant clones.

This TCR was recovered from a human donor with aplastic anemia. The chain is made from TRBV2 and TRBJ2-3, with the D gene call left open. Input material: sorted CD4+, CD8+, or CD8+CD57+ T cells (not recorded which) from PBMCs. At the DNA level, the sequence is TGTGCCAGCAGGTCCGGACCCGACACAGATACGCAGTATTTT. Its coded protein is CASRSGPDTDTQYF.